This T cell receptor (beta chain) emerged from a study of radiation and T cells in renal cell carcinoma. Germline V gives CDR1 LNHDA, CDR2 SQIVND (reference sequence). With 6 bases clipped from V and 5 bases from J, the junction kept 5 bases outside the gene matches. The CDR3 spans 14 residues. Specified time point: blood 2 weeks post-SBRT. Specified treatment: 15 Gy SBRT to primary tumor, nephrectomy 4 weeks later. Serial blood draws occurred at baseline and 2 and 4 weeks post-SBRT. Clones were sequenced by immunoSEQ multiplex PCR, and TCRdb holds only the in-frame ones, with some missing. The repertoire holds tens of thousands of clones, with 75% to 90% as singletons.

Sequences were derived from blood, sampled from a patient whose treatment included radiotherapy and nephrectomy. The V call is TRBV19, the J call TRBJ2-1, with 9 nucleotides matching TRBD1. The receptor was isolated from a woman in her 70s with renal cell carcinoma. This CDR3 is CASRGTGFDNEQFF. The CDR3 region has the DNA TGTGCCAGTAGAGGGACAGGGTTCGACAATGAGCAGTTCTTC.